The T cell receptor beta chain under discussion was sequenced for a study of T cells after yellow fever vaccination. Study observations and caveats: Primary-vaccination clones mostly resurfaced post-booster (less than 98% CD4, approximately 90% CD8).

TCRdb used MiXCR to reprocess the 5' RACE reads, holding one entry per CDR3 protein. Found here are almost 600,000 distinct CDR3 sequences, approximately 15% of them singletons; the top ten hold roughly an eighth. CDR3 length: 18 amino acids. Trimming at V came to 4 bases and at J to 0 bases, leaving 7 bases not matched to a gene. The V gene's germline CDR1 is MDHEN and CDR2 SYDVKM. This clonotype came up a few times. Its target is not known. The sample here was PBMCs, taken on the day of the yellow fever booster vaccination. The rearrangement joins TRBV28 to TRBJ2-6; 9 nucleotides line up with TRBD1. This TCR was sampled from a man aged 30 to 45 who received the YFV17D yellow fever vaccine. The CDR3, as DNA: TGTGCCAGCAGTTCCTCCCCGGGACAGGGCTCTGGGGCCAACGTCCTGACTTTC. Protein product: CASSSSPGQGSGANVLTF.